This is a list of T cell receptor beta chains from one sample in a study of early T cells in non-severe SARS-CoV-2 infection. TCRdb analysed the 5' RACE reads with MiXCR anew, one entry per CDR3 protein. The table has around 100,000 distinct CDR3 sequences, less than 15% seen once. The sequenced sample was whole blood. The source of these receptors is an adult who was a healthcare worker with PCR-confirmed SARS-CoV-2 infection or an uninfected control (not recorded which). CDR3s include the opening cysteine and the closing phenylalanine or tryptophan. The D gene is left open where the match is weak. For some rows the clone size is stated as once, few or many, or as a class when expanded; others skip it.

clone_size: many; j_call: TRBJ2-1; v_call: TRBV7-2; d_call: TRBD2; cdr3_nt: TGTGCCAGCAGCTTACGGACTAGCGGGTACTACAATGAGCAGTTCTTC; cdr3_aa: CASSLRTSGYYNEQFF
clone_size: few; j_call: TRBJ2-1; v_call: TRBV18; d_call: NA; cdr3_nt: TGTGCCAGCTCGCCTACTACCAGCTCCTACAATGAGCAGTTCTTC; cdr3_aa: CASSPTTSSYNEQFF
clone_size: few; j_call: TRBJ2-7; v_call: TRBV6-2/TRBV6-3; d_call: NA; cdr3_nt: TGTGCCAGCAGTTACGGCGCTGGCGGGAATCAGTACGAGCAGTACTTC; cdr3_aa: CASSYGAGGNQYEQYF
clone_size: many; j_call: TRBJ2-5; v_call: TRBV7-3; d_call: TRBD1; cdr3_nt: TGTGCCAGCAGCTTAGACAGGGAAGAGACCCAGTACTTC; cdr3_aa: CASSLDREETQYF
clone_size: many; j_call: TRBJ2-5; v_call: TRBV13; d_call: NA; cdr3_nt: TGTGCCAGCAGCAAAGGCAGGGACGAGACCCAGTACTTC; cdr3_aa: CASSKGRDETQYF
clone_size: many; j_call: TRBJ1-3; v_call: TRBV12-3/TRBV12-4; d_call: NA; cdr3_nt: TGTGCCAGCAGCCTGGACCGAAACACCATATATTTT; cdr3_aa: CASSLDRNTIYF
clone_size: few; j_call: TRBJ2-7; v_call: TRBV20-1; d_call: TRBD1; cdr3_nt: TGCAGTGCATGGGGACAGTCGAGTTACGAGCAGTACTTC; cdr3_aa: CSAWGQSSYEQYF
clone_size: NA; j_call: TRBJ2-1; v_call: TRBV5-4; d_call: TRBD1; cdr3_nt: TGTGCCAGCAGGAATCGGGACAGGGCAAGCAATGAGCAGTTCTTC; cdr3_aa: CASRNRDRASNEQFF
clone_size: few; j_call: TRBJ1-4; v_call: TRBV5-1; d_call: TRBD1; cdr3_nt: TGCGCCAGCAGCTCCCAGGGGGCGCCGGAAAAACTGTTTTTT; cdr3_aa: CASSSQGAPEKLFF
clone_size: medium-sized; j_call: TRBJ2-5; v_call: TRBV27; d_call: TRBD1; cdr3_nt: TGTGCCAGCGGGACAGGCTATTTAGAGACCCAGTACTTC; cdr3_aa: CASGTGYLETQYF
clone_size: many; j_call: TRBJ2-2; v_call: TRBV7-2; d_call: TRBD2; cdr3_nt: TGTGCCAGCAGCTTGAGCGGGAGTTACACCGGGGAGCTGTTTTTT; cdr3_aa: CASSLSGSYTGELFF
clone_size: many; j_call: TRBJ1-5; v_call: TRBV24-1; d_call: NA; cdr3_nt: TGTGCCACCAGTGGACCAGGTAGCAATCAGCCCCAGCATTTT; cdr3_aa: CATSGPGSNQPQHF
clone_size: few; j_call: TRBJ2-3; v_call: TRBV18; d_call: TRBD2; cdr3_nt: TGTGCCAGCTCACCAACTCGCGGGAGGTACACAGATACGCAGTATTTT; cdr3_aa: CASSPTRGRYTDTQYF
clone_size: NA; j_call: TRBJ2-3; v_call: TRBV5-1; d_call: NA; cdr3_nt: TGCGCCAGCACTTGGGGCAGAGAAGGAGATACGCAGTATTTT; cdr3_aa: CASTWGREGDTQYF
clone_size: NA; j_call: TRBJ2-2; v_call: TRBV11-2; d_call: NA; cdr3_nt: TGTGCCAGCAGCTTAGTGGCGTCGGGGGTGCGCACCGGGGAGCTGTTTTTT; cdr3_aa: CASSLVASGVRTGELFF
clone_size: few; j_call: TRBJ2-6; v_call: TRBV5-4; d_call: NA; cdr3_nt: TGTGCCAGCAGCTTGGAGGCAGCCTCTGGGGCCAACGTCCTGACTTTC; cdr3_aa: CASSLEAASGANVLTF
clone_size: few; j_call: TRBJ2-2; v_call: TRBV19; d_call: NA; cdr3_nt: TGTGCCAGTAGTAATGTTAACACCGGGGAGCTGTTTTTT; cdr3_aa: CASSNVNTGELFF
clone_size: many; j_call: TRBJ2-2; v_call: TRBV28; d_call: NA; cdr3_nt: TGTGCCAGCAGTCGACTCGTAGAGACTACCGGGGAGCTGTTTTTT; cdr3_aa: CASSRLVETTGELFF
clone_size: many; j_call: TRBJ2-3; v_call: TRBV5-1; d_call: NA; cdr3_nt: TGCGCCAGCAGCTTGGACGGGTTCAACACAGATACGCAGTATTTT; cdr3_aa: CASSLDGFNTDTQYF
clone_size: NA; j_call: TRBJ2-7; v_call: TRBV11-2; d_call: TRBD1; cdr3_nt: TGTGCCAGCACCCTCCAGGGGGTCGCCGAGCAGTACTTC; cdr3_aa: CASTLQGVAEQYF
clone_size: NA; j_call: TRBJ1-4; v_call: TRBV12-3/TRBV12-4; d_call: TRBD1; cdr3_nt: TGTGCCAGCAGCCGGGGACAGAGTGCAACTAATGAAAAACTGTTTTTT; cdr3_aa: CASSRGQSATNEKLFF
clone_size: few; j_call: TRBJ2-7; v_call: TRBV29-1; d_call: TRBD2; cdr3_nt: TGCAGCGCCGGGGGGCTAGCGGGTCCCAACTACGAGCAGTACTTC; cdr3_aa: CSAGGLAGPNYEQYF
clone_size: many; j_call: TRBJ1-5; v_call: TRBV20-1; d_call: NA; cdr3_nt: TGCAGTGCCATGGACGGAGGGCAGCCCCAGCATTTT; cdr3_aa: CSAMDGGQPQHF
clone_size: NA; j_call: TRBJ2-3; v_call: TRBV7-2; d_call: TRBD2; cdr3_nt: TGTGCCAGCAGCCCAGGGGCCCTAGCGGGATTGTCAGATACGCAGTATTTT; cdr3_aa: CASSPGALAGLSDTQYF
clone_size: many; j_call: TRBJ2-7; v_call: TRBV15; d_call: NA; cdr3_nt: TGTGCCACCAGCAGCAGGGAAGGGAATGGTATTGGCCGGGTCGACGAGCAGTACTTC; cdr3_aa: CATSSREGNGIGRVDEQYF
clone_size: NA; j_call: TRBJ1-1; v_call: TRBV20-1; d_call: NA; cdr3_nt: TGTCTAACAACGAACACTGAAGCTTTCTTT; cdr3_aa: CLTTNTEAFF
clone_size: few; j_call: TRBJ2-2; v_call: TRBV7-9; d_call: NA; cdr3_nt: TGTGCCAGCGGGTTGAGGGGTGCGCGGACCGGGGAGCTGTTTTTT; cdr3_aa: CASGLRGARTGELFF
clone_size: few; j_call: TRBJ2-3; v_call: TRBV20-1; d_call: TRBD2; cdr3_nt: TGCAGTGCTCCGATAGCGGGAGAGTCACAGTATTTT; cdr3_aa: CSAPIAGESQYF
clone_size: many; j_call: TRBJ1-4; v_call: TRBV19; d_call: NA; cdr3_nt: TGTGCCAGTAGTGGGGCAGCTACTAATGAAAAACTGTTTTTT; cdr3_aa: CASSGAATNEKLFF
clone_size: many; j_call: TRBJ1-5; v_call: TRBV7-8; d_call: TRBD1; cdr3_nt: TGTGCCAGCAGCTCGGACAGGGGGAATCAGCCCCAGCATTTT; cdr3_aa: CASSSDRGNQPQHF
clone_size: NA; j_call: TRBJ2-1; v_call: TRBV5-8; d_call: NA; cdr3_nt: TGTGCCAGCAGCTTTGTAGAGCAGTTCTTC; cdr3_aa: CASSFVEQFF
clone_size: once; j_call: TRBJ1-6; v_call: TRBV6-5; d_call: NA; cdr3_nt: TGTGACAGCAGTTTACTCCTCCCCGCCAATTCACCCCTCCACTTT; cdr3_aa: CDSSLLLPANSPLHF
clone_size: few; j_call: TRBJ2-1; v_call: TRBV5-4; d_call: NA; cdr3_nt: TGTGCCAGCAGCCTACTAACAGGGTCAGAGGAGCAGTTCTTC; cdr3_aa: CASSLLTGSEEQFF
clone_size: once; j_call: TRBJ1-4; v_call: TRBV12-3/TRBV12-4; d_call: NA; cdr3_nt: TGTGCCAGCAGTTTACACACCGGGCCTAATGAAAAACTGTTTTTT; cdr3_aa: CASSLHTGPNEKLFF
clone_size: few; j_call: TRBJ1-1; v_call: TRBV21-1; d_call: NA; cdr3_nt: TGTGCCAGCAGCAAAGCGCGAGGCAGGGACACTGAAGCTTTCTTT; cdr3_aa: CASSKARGRDTEAFF
clone_size: many; j_call: TRBJ2-5; v_call: TRBV6-4; d_call: NA; cdr3_nt: TGTGCCAGCATACGGGATTTCCAAGAGACCCAGTACTTC; cdr3_aa: CASIRDFQETQYF
clone_size: many; j_call: TRBJ2-1; v_call: TRBV5-4; d_call: NA; cdr3_nt: TGTGCCAGCAGCTTGGTGTCTTACCGCAATGAGCAGTTCTTC; cdr3_aa: CASSLVSYRNEQFF
clone_size: NA; j_call: TRBJ1-1; v_call: TRBV2; d_call: NA; cdr3_nt: TGTGCCAGCAGTGCCCTAACGGGGGACACTGAAGCTTTCTTT; cdr3_aa: CASSALTGDTEAFF
clone_size: many; j_call: TRBJ2-3; v_call: TRBV6-2/TRBV6-3; d_call: NA; cdr3_nt: TGTGCCAGCAGTTACTCGACCACAGATACGCAGTATTTT; cdr3_aa: CASSYSTTDTQYF
clone_size: many; j_call: TRBJ2-2; v_call: TRBV19; d_call: TRBD2; cdr3_nt: TGTGCCAGTAGCCTAAGCGGGGGGGCCGGGGAGCTGTTTTTT; cdr3_aa: CASSLSGGAGELFF
clone_size: NA; j_call: TRBJ2-2; v_call: TRBV20-1; d_call: NA; cdr3_nt: TGCAGTGGGTCAAGGGCGGACACCGGGGAGCTGTTTTTT; cdr3_aa: CSGSRADTGELFF
clone_size: NA; j_call: TRBJ2-7; v_call: TRBV5-5; d_call: NA; cdr3_nt: TGTGCCAGCAGCTCCGGGAGCACCTACGAGCAGTACTTC; cdr3_aa: CASSSGSTYEQYF
clone_size: NA; j_call: TRBJ2-1; v_call: TRBV11-1; d_call: TRBD2; cdr3_nt: TGTGCCAGCAGCCGGACTAGCGGGAGTTACAATGAGCAGTTCTTC; cdr3_aa: CASSRTSGSYNEQFF
clone_size: many; j_call: TRBJ1-6; v_call: TRBV28; d_call: NA; cdr3_nt: TGTGCCACCCGGGACCATAATTCACCCCTCCACTTT; cdr3_aa: CATRDHNSPLHF
clone_size: NA; j_call: TRBJ2-3; v_call: TRBV5-1; d_call: TRBD1; cdr3_nt: TGCGCCAGCAGGGAACCGGGACAGCGGCCTTGGAAACAGTATTTT; cdr3_aa: CASREPGQRPWKQYF
clone_size: few; j_call: TRBJ2-3; v_call: TRBV15; d_call: NA; cdr3_nt: TGTGCCACCAGCAGAGCTCCCGTGGGTGAAGATACGCAGTATTTT; cdr3_aa: CATSRAPVGEDTQYF
clone_size: many; j_call: TRBJ2-4; v_call: TRBV11-2; d_call: TRBD2; cdr3_nt: TGTGCCAGCAGCTCCCGACTAGCGGGAGGGTCGGACATTCAGTACTTC; cdr3_aa: CASSSRLAGGSDIQYF
clone_size: few; j_call: TRBJ1-2; v_call: TRBV29-1; d_call: NA; cdr3_nt: TGCAGCGTGGAGGAAGTTGAGAACTATGGCTACACCTTC; cdr3_aa: CSVEEVENYGYTF
clone_size: NA; j_call: TRBJ2-1; v_call: TRBV4-3; d_call: NA; cdr3_nt: TGCGCCAGCAGCCAAGTACTTCATGACTCCAGCTACAATGAGCAGTTCTTC; cdr3_aa: CASSQVLHDSSYNEQFF
clone_size: NA; j_call: TRBJ2-1; v_call: TRBV20-1; d_call: NA; cdr3_nt: TGCAGTGCTAGGGAACGGGGCAATGAGCAGTTCTTC; cdr3_aa: CSARERGNEQFF
clone_size: NA; j_call: TRBJ2-7; v_call: TRBV27; d_call: NA; cdr3_nt: TGTGCCAGCAGTTTATCGGGGGGTACCCACGAGCAGTACTTC; cdr3_aa: CASSLSGGTHEQYF
clone_size: NA; j_call: TRBJ1-5; v_call: TRBV18; d_call: NA; cdr3_nt: TGTGCCAGCTCACAAAGGGCTCCGGGAGACAATCAGCCCCAGCATTTT; cdr3_aa: CASSQRAPGDNQPQHF
clone_size: NA; j_call: TRBJ2-1; v_call: TRBV19; d_call: NA; cdr3_nt: TGTGCCAGTAGTTTCAGGGACACCGCTTACAATGAGCAGTTCTTC; cdr3_aa: CASSFRDTAYNEQFF
clone_size: many; j_call: TRBJ2-1; v_call: TRBV5-1; d_call: TRBD2; cdr3_nt: TGCGCCAGCAGCCTCCGGGATGGAGGGAGGGCCGTCGGGCCCTACAATGAGCAGTTCTTC; cdr3_aa: CASSLRDGGRAVGPYNEQFF
clone_size: many; j_call: TRBJ2-7; v_call: TRBV29-1; d_call: NA; cdr3_nt: TGCAGCGTTGAAGATCCGGCCTACGAGCAGTACTTC; cdr3_aa: CSVEDPAYEQYF
clone_size: few; j_call: TRBJ2-1; v_call: TRBV20-1; d_call: NA; cdr3_nt: TGCAGTGCTAGAGACACTCGTTTGAATGCTGGGATCCACAATGAGCAGTTCTTC; cdr3_aa: CSARDTRLNAGIHNEQFF
clone_size: NA; j_call: TRBJ1-2; v_call: TRBV7-9; d_call: NA; cdr3_nt: TGTGCCAGCAGCCCCGGAGGGCACTATGGCTACACCTTC; cdr3_aa: CASSPGGHYGYTF